This record concerns one T cell receptor beta chain sequence. Its antigen remains unidentified. The time point was: recipient sample about 28 days before transplant, after cytoreduction. Assay used: immunoSEQ multiplex PCR; TCRdb lists only in-frame clones, some missing. The table records roughly 30,000 clones, approximately 77% of them present only once. This record belongs to a study of T cell clonotyping in hematopoietic cell transplantation. As for the study in general: Pretransplant recipient samples were taken after cytoreduction. Notes on the study in general: Few recipient clonotypes overlapped donors; over 95% were de novo at given depth. Higher Inverse Simpson Index values in graft donor and pretransplant recipient predicted broader posttransplant TCR diversity.

V lost 9 bases and J 7 bases, leaving 10 bases between the germline ends. CDR1 and CDR2 (germline): MNHEY, SMNVEV (reference sequence). CDR3 length equals 11 residues. This sample comprised peripheral blood mononuclear cells, obtained before stem cell transplant. The J gene is TRBJ2-1, the V gene TRBV27, with D uncertain. This TCR was sampled from a middle-aged man with acute myeloid leukemia. Some clones in this sample may be carry-over from other donors' samples. Written as DNA, the CDR3 is TGTGCCAGTCTGTGGGGTAATGAGCAGTTCTTC. The encoded protein is CASLWGNEQFF.